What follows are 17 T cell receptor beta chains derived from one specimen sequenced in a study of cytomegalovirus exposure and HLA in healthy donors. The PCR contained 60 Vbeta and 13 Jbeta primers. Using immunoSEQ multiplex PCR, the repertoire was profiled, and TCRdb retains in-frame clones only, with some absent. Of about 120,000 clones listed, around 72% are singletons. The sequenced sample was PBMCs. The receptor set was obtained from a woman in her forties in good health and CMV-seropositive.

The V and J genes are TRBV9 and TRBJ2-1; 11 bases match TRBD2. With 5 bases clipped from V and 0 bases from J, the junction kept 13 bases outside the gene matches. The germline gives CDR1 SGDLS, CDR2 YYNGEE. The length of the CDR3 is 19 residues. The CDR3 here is CASSDSLTSGESSYNEQFF. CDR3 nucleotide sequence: TGTGCCAGCAGTGATAGCCTGACTAGCGGGGAAAGCTCCTACAATGAGCAGTTCTTC.

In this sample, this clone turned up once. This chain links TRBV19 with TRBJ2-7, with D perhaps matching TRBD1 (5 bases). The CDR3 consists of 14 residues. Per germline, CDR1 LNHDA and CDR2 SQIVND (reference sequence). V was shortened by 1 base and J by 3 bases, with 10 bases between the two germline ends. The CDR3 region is CASSIGPGNYEQYF. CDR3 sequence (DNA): TGTGCCAGTAGTATAGGTCCAGGGAACTACGAGCAGTACTTC.

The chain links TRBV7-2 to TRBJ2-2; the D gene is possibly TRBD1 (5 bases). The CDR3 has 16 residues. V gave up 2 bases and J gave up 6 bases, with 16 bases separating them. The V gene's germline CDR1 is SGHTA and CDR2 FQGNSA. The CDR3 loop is CASSLRSAGSAGELFF. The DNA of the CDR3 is TGTGCCAGCAGCTTAAGATCGGCAGGGTCGGCCGGGGAGCTGTTTTTT.

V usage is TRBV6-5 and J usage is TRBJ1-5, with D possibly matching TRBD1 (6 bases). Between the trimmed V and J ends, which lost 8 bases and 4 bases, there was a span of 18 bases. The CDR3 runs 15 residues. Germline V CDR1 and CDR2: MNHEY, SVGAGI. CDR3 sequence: CASGKTGFPNQPQHF. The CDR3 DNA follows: TGTGCCAGCGGGAAAACAGGGTTTCCAAATCAGCCCCAGCATTTT.

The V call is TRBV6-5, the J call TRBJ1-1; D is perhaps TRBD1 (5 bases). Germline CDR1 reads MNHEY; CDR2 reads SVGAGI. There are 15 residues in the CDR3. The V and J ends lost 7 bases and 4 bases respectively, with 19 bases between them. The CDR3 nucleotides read TGTGCCAGCAACCGATACCCGACAGTTGGCACTGAAGCTTTCTTT. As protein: CASNRYPTVGTEAFF.

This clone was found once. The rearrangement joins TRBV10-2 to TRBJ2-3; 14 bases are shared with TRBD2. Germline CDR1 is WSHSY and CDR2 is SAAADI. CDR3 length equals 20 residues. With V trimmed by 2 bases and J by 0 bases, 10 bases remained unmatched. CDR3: CASSEATSGRACVSTDTQYF. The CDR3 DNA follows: TGCGCCAGCAGTGAGGCGACTAGCGGGAGGGCCTGTGTTAGCACAGATACGCAGTATTTT.

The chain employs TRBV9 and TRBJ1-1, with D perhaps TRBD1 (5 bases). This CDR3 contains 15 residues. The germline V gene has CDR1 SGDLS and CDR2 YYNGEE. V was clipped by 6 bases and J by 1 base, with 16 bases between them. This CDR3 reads CASTMGGGTNTEAFF. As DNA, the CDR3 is TGTGCCAGCACCATGGGGGGAGGAACGAACACTGAAGCTTTCTTT.

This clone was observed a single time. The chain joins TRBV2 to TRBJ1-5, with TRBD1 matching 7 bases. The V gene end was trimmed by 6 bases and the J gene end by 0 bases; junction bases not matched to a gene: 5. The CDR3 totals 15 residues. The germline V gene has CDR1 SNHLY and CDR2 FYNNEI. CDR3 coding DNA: TGTGCCAGCAGCTTACAGGGGTATAGCAATCAGCCCCAGCATTTT. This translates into CASSLQGYSNQPQHF.

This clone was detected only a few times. CDR3 bases: TGTGCCACCGGTAAGATGAACACTGAAGCTTTCTTT. It yields the protein CATGKMNTEAFF. The chain combines TRBV7-9 with TRBJ1-1; unclear D gene. Germline V gene data show CDR1 as SEHNR and CDR2 as FQNEAQ (reference sequence). The CDR3 contains 12 residues. V was trimmed by 10 bases and J by 0 bases, leaving 9 bases between them.

The CDR3 sequence: CASSVGRQETQYF. CDR3 nucleotides: TGTGCCAGCAGCGTAGGTAGACAAGAGACCCAGTACTTC. V and J are TRBV9 and TRBJ2-5; D not certain. The CDR3 covers 13 residues. V was clipped by 0 bases and J by 2 bases, with 5 bases between them. Germline V gene data show CDR1 as SGDLS and CDR2 as YYNGEE.

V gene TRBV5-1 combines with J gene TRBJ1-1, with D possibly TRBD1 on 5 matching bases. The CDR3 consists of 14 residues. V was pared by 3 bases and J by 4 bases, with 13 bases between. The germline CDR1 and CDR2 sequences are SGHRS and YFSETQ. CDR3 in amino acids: CASSSGGQITEAFF. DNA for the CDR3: TGCGCCAGCAGCTCTGGTGGACAAATCACTGAAGCTTTCTTT.

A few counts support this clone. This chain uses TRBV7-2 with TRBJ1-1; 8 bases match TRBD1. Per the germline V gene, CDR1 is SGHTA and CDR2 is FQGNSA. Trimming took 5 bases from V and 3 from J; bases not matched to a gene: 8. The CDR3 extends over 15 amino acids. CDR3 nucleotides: TGTGCCAGCAGCACTTGGACAGGGATAGACACTGAAGCTTTCTTT. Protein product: CASSTWTGIDTEAFF.

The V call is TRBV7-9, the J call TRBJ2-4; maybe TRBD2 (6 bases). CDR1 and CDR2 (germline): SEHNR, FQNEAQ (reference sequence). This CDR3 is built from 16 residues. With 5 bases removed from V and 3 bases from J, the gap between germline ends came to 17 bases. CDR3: CASSPQEGQVKNIQYF. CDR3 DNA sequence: TGTGCCAGCAGCCCTCAGGAGGGTCAGGTCAAAAACATTCAGTACTTC.

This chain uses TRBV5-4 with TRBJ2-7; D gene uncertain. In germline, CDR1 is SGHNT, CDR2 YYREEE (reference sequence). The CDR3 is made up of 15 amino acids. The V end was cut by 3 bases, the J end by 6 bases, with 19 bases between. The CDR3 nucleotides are TGTGCCAGCAGCTCTGCCCCAGGTAACCCTGGCGAGCAGTACTTC. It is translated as CASSSAPGNPGEQYF.

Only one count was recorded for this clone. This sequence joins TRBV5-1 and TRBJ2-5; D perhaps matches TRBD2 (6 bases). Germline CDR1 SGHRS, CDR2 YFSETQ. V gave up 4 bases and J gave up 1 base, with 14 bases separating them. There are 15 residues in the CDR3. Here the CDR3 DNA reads TGCGCCAGCAGCGCCCAGGGCGGGGCCCAAGAGACCCAGTACTTC. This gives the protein CASSAQGGAQETQYF.

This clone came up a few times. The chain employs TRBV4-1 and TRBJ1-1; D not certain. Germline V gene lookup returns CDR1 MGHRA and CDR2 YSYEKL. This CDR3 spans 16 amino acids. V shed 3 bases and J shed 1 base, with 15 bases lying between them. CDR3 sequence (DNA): TGCGCCAGCAGCCATTCCCGGGGAGGAGGGAACACTGAAGCTTTCTTT. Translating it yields CASSHSRGGGNTEAFF.

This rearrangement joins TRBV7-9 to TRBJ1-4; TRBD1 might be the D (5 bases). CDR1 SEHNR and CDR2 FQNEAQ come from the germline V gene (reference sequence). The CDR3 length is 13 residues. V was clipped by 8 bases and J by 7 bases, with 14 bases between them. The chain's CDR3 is CASQAAGSEKLFF. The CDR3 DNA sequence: TGTGCCAGCCAGGCCGCAGGGTCTGAAAAACTGTTTTTT.